Sequencing of this TCR beta chain was carried out in a study of naive and memory T cell subsets. Study outcomes and limitations: In naive cells, over 85% of TCR sequences were seen only once. Naive repertoires, especially CD8, held a few larger clonotypes, possibly memory cells re-expressing CD45RA.

The beta constant-region primer was an equimolar mix of two oligonucleotides covering TRBC1 and TRBC2. Nested alpha and beta constant-region primers with the SP2 primer drove four PCR rounds on ligated cDNA. TCRdb reanalysed the UMI-ligation and nested PCR reads using MiXCR and keeps one entry per CDR3 protein. Among more than 95,000 distinct CDR3 sequences listed, roughly 14% were seen once. This clonotype has a count of ten or more. Antigen specificity is unknown. Alpha and beta libraries were amplified separately from the second PCR onward. Cells stained for CD3, CD4, CD8, CD45RA and CD27 were sorted into four subsets. The sequence derives from a human donor in good health. Sequencing was done on a sample of naive CD8+ T cells from blood.

As DNA, the CDR3 is TGTGCCAGCAGCTTGGGGGGGGCAGGGCTGTTGAATGAGCAGTTCTTC. Protein: CASSLGGAGLLNEQFF. The chain is built from TRBV5-6 and TRBJ2-1; D possibly uses TRBD1 or TRBD2 (6 bases each). V lost 0 bases and J lost 7, with 17 bases in between. The CDR3 is 16 amino acids. Germline lookup yields CDR1 SGHDT and CDR2 YYEEEE.